This T cell receptor beta chain was profiled in a study of a mutant IDH1 vaccine in newly diagnosed glioma. Study at large: The initiation of vaccination occurred 4-6 weeks after radiotherapy alone, or with temozolomide cycles. V12 took place at week 35, and V13 at week 47.

CDR1 SGHRS and CDR2 YFSETQ come from the germline V gene. The CDR3 is 16 residues long. The V segment lost 2 bases and the J segment 6 bases; nucleotides outside the gene matches: 6. Turning to this clone: The target antigen is unknown.

Time point reported: week 47, end of study. Every vaccine dose comprised 300 ug of mutant IDH1 20-mer peptide plus topical imiquimod. Only in-frame clones appear in the TCRdb table, and some are missing; sequencing was by immunoSEQ multiplex PCR. The table lists approximately 33,000 clones, 75% of them singletons. The TCR originated in a man in his forties or fifties with glioma. This rearrangement joins TRBV5-1 to TRBJ2-2; the match to TRBD2 covers 11 bases. Here the sequenced sample was PBMCs, taken from a glioma patient whose treatment included an IDH1 peptide vaccine. CDR3 sequence: CASSLLAGDVAGELFF. The CDR3 coding sequence is TGCGCCAGCAGCTTACTAGCGGGAGATGTGGCCGGGGAGCTGTTTTTT.